This T cell receptor beta chain was retrieved from a study of blood T cell repertoires in COVID-19. At the level of the study: Sites across the United States, Italy and Spain contributed samples from acute and convalescent COVID-19. T cells, B-cell-depleted T cells, or PBMCs provided the cDNA or gDNA that served as material.

The germline V gene encodes CDR1 LGHNA and CDR2 YNFKEQ. The V end was cut by 2 bases, the J end by 1 base, with 21 bases between. The CDR3 covers 18 residues. Original analysis: Amplification of reference gene primers provided the estimated nucleated cell counts. Sequenced by immunoSEQ multiplex PCR; TCRdb stores in-frame clones only, minus some. V and J calls and clone size are copied from that table; D and trimming were computed from the DNA. The table lists around 260,000 clones, around 90% of them singletons. Sequenced: peripheral blood. This receptor was obtained from a man between 60 and 75 years old who had recovered from COVID-19. This rearrangement joins TRBV4-2 to TRBJ2-7, with D perhaps matching TRBD2 (7 bases). The CDR3 bases are TGTGCCAGCAGCCAATTTCAGGGAACGGGGGGCTATTCCTACGAGCAGTACTTC. It yields the protein CASSQFQGTGGYSYEQYF.